These 14 T cell receptor beta chains came from one sample sequenced in a study of shared clonotypes between healthy human individuals. The data were produced by immunoSEQ multiplex PCR, yet TCRdb's version contains in-frame clones alone and is incomplete. The repertoire has roughly 100,000 clones, 67% of them found once; the top ten carry approximately 25%. Sample: memory CD8+ T cells sorted from blood. Subset described: CD45RO+ cells pooled with CCR7-negative TemRA cells. The source of these receptors is a woman between 25 and 40 years old in good health.

The V call is TRBV6-5, the J call TRBJ2-3, with D tentatively TRBD2 (5 bases). The V gene lost 2 bases and the J gene lost 4 bases, with 13 bases spanning the gap. Per germline, CDR1 MNHEY and CDR2 SVGAGI. The CDR3 is made up of 15 amino acids. The CDR3 sequence is CASSYERPGADTQYF. The CDR3 DNA reads as TGTGCCAGCAGTTACGAGCGGCCCGGAGCAGATACGCAGTATTTT.

DNA of the CDR3: TGTGCCAGCAGTTTTTTTGTGGTCCGGGGCGACCTTAGGAACACTGAAGCTTTCTTT. It yields the protein CASSFFVVRGDLRNTEAFF. The gene calls are TRBV28 and TRBJ1-1, with D possibly matching TRBD1 (5 bases). Germline-derived CDR1 and CDR2 are MDHEN and SYDVKM. The V and J ends lost 3 bases and 1 base respectively, with 24 bases between them. The CDR3 is made up of 19 amino acids.

This clone was seen more than once but under ten times. The chain is built from TRBV28 and TRBJ2-1, with no clear D. Germline V gene data show CDR1 as MDHEN and CDR2 as SYDVKM. With 2 bases removed from V and 6 bases from J, the gap between germline ends came to 11 bases. The CDR3 loop spans 14 amino acids. This CDR3 is CASSLLDNANEQFF. CDR3 nucleotides: TGTGCCAGCAGTTTACTAGATAATGCCAATGAGCAGTTCTTC.

This clone was counted at least ten times. The CDR3 DNA is TGTGCCAGCAGTGAGTCCCGGCCGTTCTCTGGAAACACCATATATTTT. It specifies CASSESRPFSGNTIYF. The chain combines TRBV6-1 with TRBJ1-3; D unclear. This CDR3 comprises 16 residues. Germline V gene data show CDR1 as MNHNS and CDR2 as SASEGT. Trimming shortened V by 3 bases and J by 0 bases, and 12 bases separated the two germline ends.

V and J are TRBV6-4 and TRBJ2-6; D gene uncertain. The V gene lost 6 bases and the J gene lost 0 bases, with 9 bases spanning the gap. Per the germline V gene, CDR1 is MRHNA and CDR2 is SNTAGT. The CDR3 contains 15 residues. The CDR3, as DNA: TGTGCCAGCAGCGAATCATCCTCTGGGGCCAACGTCCTGACTTTC. Translating gives CASSESSSGANVLTF.

The CDR3: CASSPDRGPYEQYF. CDR3 DNA sequence: TGTGCCAGCAGCCCGGACAGGGGACCATACGAGCAGTACTTC. The gene calls are TRBV6-6 and TRBJ2-7, with 9 bases fitting TRBD1. The V segment lost 6 bases and the J segment 4 bases; nucleotides outside the gene matches: 7. CDR3 length: 14 residues. Germline CDR1 and CDR2: MNHNY and SVGAGI (reference sequence).

This rearrangement joins TRBV2 to TRBJ2-5; TRBD2 agrees at 16 bases. CDR3 size: 17 residues. The ends lost 3 bases at V and 1 base at J; junction bases unmatched: 2. CDR1 and CDR2 (germline): SNHLY, FYNNEI. CDR3 residues: CASSEGLAGGPQETQYF. The CDR3 DNA reads TGTGCCAGCAGTGAGGGACTAGCGGGAGGGCCCCAAGAGACCCAGTACTTC.

The rearrangement uses TRBV25-1 and TRBJ2-3; 7 bases are shared with TRBD2. The V segment lost 8 bases and the J segment 14 bases; nucleotides outside the gene matches: 13. Per the germline V gene, CDR1 is MGHDK and CDR2 is SYGVNS. This CDR3 comprises 12 residues. The CDR3 DNA sequence: TGTGCCAGCGGTCCGTGGGGCGGGAGAGTGTATTTT. The encoded protein is CASGPWGGRVYF. Together with reference TRBV25-1 and TRBJ2-3, the CDR3 gives the full variable domain: EADIYQTPRYLVIGTGKKITLECSQTMGHDKMYWYQQDPGMELHLIHYSYGVNSTEKGDLSSESTVSRIRTEHFPLTLESARPSHTSQYLCASGPWGGRVYFGPGTRLTVL.

This clone has only a few counts. The chain has TRBV5-1 and TRBJ1-5; TRBD1 aligns across 8 bases. The CDR3 is 15 amino acids. With V trimmed by 2 bases and J by 7 bases, 8 bases remained unmatched. CDR1 and CDR2 from the germline V gene are SGHRS and YFSETQ. CDR3 protein: CASSLSGQARQPQHF. DNA of the CDR3: TGCGCCAGCAGCTTATCGGGACAGGCACGGCAGCCCCAGCATTTT. Full variable domain (rest looked up from reference TRBV5-1 and TRBJ1-5): KAGVTQTPRYLIKTRGQQVTLSCSPISGHRSVSWYQQTPGQGLQFLFEYFSETQRNKGNFPGRFSGRQFSNSRSEMNVSTLELGDSALYLCASSLSGQARQPQHFGDGTRLSIL.

Many counts were recorded for this clone. The chain uses TRBV4-2 and TRBJ2-7; 9 nucleotides line up with TRBD2. CDR3 size: 16 residues. With 2 bases clipped from V and 5 bases from J, the junction kept 10 bases outside the gene matches. Germline V gene data show CDR1 as LGHNA and CDR2 as YNFKEQ. For the CDR3, the DNA is TGTGCCAGCAGCCAAATCATAGGGACTAGCAGCCACGAGCAGTACTTC. Translated: CASSQIIGTSSHEQYF.

The gene calls are TRBV25-1 and TRBJ2-4, with D perhaps TRBD2 (5 bases). CDR1 MGHDK and CDR2 SYGVNS come from the germline V gene. The CDR3 is made up of 15 amino acids. Trimming removed 2 bases from V and 3 bases from J, with 11 bases in between. CDR3 DNA sequence: TGTGCCAGCAGTGAAGGGCGGGTGGGCAAAAACATTCAGTACTTC. This sequence encodes CASSEGRVGKNIQYF. The whole variable domain, remainder taken from reference TRBV25-1 and TRBJ2-4, is EADIYQTPRYLVIGTGKKITLECSQTMGHDKMYWYQQDPGMELHLIHYSYGVNSTEKGDLSSESTVSRIRTEHFPLTLESARPSHTSQYLCASSEGRVGKNIQYFGAGTRLSVL.

V and J are TRBV4-1 and TRBJ1-1; D unresolved. Trimming took off 3 bases at V and 0 bases at J, with 8 bases between the two ends. CDR1 is MGHRA, CDR2 YSYEKL, per germline. The CDR3 spans 14 residues. The CDR3 bases are TGCGCCAGCAGCCATGCCACCCTGAACACTGAAGCTTTCTTT. It is translated as CASSHATLNTEAFF.

In regard to this clone: A much larger clone lies a single base off, so this may be a read error. Different DNA sequences within this sample yield the same CDR3. The J gene is TRBJ2-7, the V gene TRBV25-1; 9 nucleotides align to TRBD2. Germline V lookup: CDR1 MGHDK, CDR2 SYGVNS. The CDR3 length is 17 residues. The CDR3 bases are TGTGCCAGCAGTGATCAAGGGGCTAGGACTAGCGCGGAGGAGCAGTACTTT. It codes for CASSDQGARTSAEEQYF.

This clone occurred a few times. The chain carries TRBV6-1 and TRBJ1-2; the D gene is possibly TRBD1 (6 bases). Trimming removed 4 bases from V and 2 bases from J, with 14 bases in between. In germline, CDR1 is MNHNS, CDR2 SASEGT. The CDR3 is 15 amino acids. The CDR3 loop is CASSAGTSLNYGYTF. In DNA, the CDR3 is TGTGCCAGCAGTGCCGGGACATCGCTAAACTATGGCTACACCTTC.